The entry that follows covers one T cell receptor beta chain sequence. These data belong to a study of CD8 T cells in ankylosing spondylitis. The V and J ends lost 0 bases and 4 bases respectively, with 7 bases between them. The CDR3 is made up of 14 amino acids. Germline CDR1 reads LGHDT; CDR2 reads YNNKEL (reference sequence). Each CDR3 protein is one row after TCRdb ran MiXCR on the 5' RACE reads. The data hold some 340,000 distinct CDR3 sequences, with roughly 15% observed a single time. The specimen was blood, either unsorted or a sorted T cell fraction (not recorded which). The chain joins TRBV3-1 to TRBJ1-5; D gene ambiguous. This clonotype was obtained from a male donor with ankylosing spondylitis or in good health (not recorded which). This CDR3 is CASSQDLRNQPQHF. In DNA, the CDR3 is TGTGCCAGCAGCCAAGACCTGAGGAATCAGCCCCAGCATTTT.